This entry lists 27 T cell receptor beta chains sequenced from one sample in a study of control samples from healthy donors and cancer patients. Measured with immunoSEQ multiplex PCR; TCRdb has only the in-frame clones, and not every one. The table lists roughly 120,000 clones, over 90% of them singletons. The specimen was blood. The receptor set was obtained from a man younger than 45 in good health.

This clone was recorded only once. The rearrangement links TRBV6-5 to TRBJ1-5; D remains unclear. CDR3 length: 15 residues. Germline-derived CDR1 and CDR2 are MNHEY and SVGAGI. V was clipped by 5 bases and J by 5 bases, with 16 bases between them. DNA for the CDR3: TGTGCCAGCAGTATCAAAGGGAAGAAATATCAGCCCCAGCATTTT. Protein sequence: CASSIKGKKYQPQHF.

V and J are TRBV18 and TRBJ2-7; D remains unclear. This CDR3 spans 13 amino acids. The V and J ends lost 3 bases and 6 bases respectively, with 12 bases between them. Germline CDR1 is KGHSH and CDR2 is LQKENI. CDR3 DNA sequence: TGTGCCAGCTCACCGGGCGGAGCCCCCGAGCAGTACGTC. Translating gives CASSPGGAPEQYV.

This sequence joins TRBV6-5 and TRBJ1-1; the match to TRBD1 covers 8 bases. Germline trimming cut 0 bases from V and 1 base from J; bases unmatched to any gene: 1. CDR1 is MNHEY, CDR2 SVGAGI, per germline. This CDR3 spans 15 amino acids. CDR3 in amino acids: CASSYSTGANTEAFF. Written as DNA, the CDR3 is TGTGCCAGCAGTTACTCGACAGGGGCGAACACTGAAGCTTTCTTT.

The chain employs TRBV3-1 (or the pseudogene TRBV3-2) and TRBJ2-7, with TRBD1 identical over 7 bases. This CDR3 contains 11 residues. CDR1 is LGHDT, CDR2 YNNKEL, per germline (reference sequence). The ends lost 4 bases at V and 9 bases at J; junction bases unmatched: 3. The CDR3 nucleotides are TGTGCCAGCAGCCTGGACAGGTGGCAGTACTTC. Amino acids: CASSLDRWQYF.

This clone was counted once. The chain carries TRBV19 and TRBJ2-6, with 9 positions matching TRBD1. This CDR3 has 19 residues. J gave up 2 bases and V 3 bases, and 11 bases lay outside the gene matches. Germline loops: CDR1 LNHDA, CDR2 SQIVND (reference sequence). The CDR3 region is CASSMGQGFRIPGANVLTF. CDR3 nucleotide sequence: TGTGCCAGTAGTATGGGACAGGGATTTAGGATACCTGGGGCCAACGTCCTGACTTTC.

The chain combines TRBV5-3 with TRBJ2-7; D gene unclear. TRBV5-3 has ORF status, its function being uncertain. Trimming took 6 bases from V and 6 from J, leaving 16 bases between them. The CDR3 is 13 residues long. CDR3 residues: CARINGLPLEQYV. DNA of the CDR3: TGTGCCAGAATTAACGGGCTGCCCCTCGAGCAGTACGTC.

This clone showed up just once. The CDR3: CASSNDYYEQYF. CDR3 DNA sequence: TGTGCCAGCAGTAACGATTACTACGAGCAGTACTTC. The chain recombines TRBV25-1 with TRBJ2-7, with unresolved D. This CDR3 has 12 residues. CDR1 and CDR2 from the germline V gene are MGHDK and SYGVNS. V lost 5 bases and J 3 bases, leaving 8 bases between the germline ends.

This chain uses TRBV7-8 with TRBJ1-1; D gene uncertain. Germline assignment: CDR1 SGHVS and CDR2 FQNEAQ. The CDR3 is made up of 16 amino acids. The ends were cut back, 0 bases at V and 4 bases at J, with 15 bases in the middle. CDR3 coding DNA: TGTGCCAGCAGCTTAGCGCTTAGTAACCGGGGCACTGAAGCTTTCTTT. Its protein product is CASSLALSNRGTEAFF.

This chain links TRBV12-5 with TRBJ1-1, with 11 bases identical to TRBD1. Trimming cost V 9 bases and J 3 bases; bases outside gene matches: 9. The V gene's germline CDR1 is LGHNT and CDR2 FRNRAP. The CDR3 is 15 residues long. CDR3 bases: TGTGCTAGCATGAGGGGACAGGGGGGCGACACTGAAGCTTTCTTT. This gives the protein CASMRGQGGDTEAFF. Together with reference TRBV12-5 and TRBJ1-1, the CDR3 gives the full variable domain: DARVTQTPRHKVTEMGQEVTMRCQPILGHNTVFWYRQTMMQGLELLAYFRNRAPLDDSGMPKDRFSAEMPDATLATLKIQPSEPRDSAVYFCASMRGQGGDTEAFFGQGTRLTVV.

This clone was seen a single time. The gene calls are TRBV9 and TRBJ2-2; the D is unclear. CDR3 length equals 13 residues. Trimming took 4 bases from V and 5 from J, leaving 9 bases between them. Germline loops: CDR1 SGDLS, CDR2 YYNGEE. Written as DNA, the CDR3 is TGTGCCAGCAGCAACGATCTAACCGGGGAGCTGTTTTTT. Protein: CASSNDLTGELFF.

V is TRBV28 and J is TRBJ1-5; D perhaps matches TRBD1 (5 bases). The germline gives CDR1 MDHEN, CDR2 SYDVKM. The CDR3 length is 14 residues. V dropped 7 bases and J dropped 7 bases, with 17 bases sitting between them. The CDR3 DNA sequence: TGTGCCAGCAACCACGGAGGGGTGAGGCAGCCCCAGCATTTT. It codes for CASNHGGVRQPQHF.

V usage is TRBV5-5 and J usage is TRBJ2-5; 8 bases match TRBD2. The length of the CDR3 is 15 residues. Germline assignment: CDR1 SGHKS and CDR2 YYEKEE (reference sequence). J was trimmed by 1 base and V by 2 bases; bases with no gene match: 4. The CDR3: CASSFRGGFQETQYF. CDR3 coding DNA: TGTGCCAGCAGCTTCCGCGGGGGGTTCCAAGAGACCCAGTACTTC.

The CDR3 sequence is CASSLGRTENTEAFF. Written as DNA, the CDR3 is TGTGCCAGCAGCTTAGGTCGGACGGAAAACACTGAAGCTTTCTTT. The V call is TRBV7-9, the J call TRBJ1-1; D call uncertain. This CDR3 is built from 15 residues. Germline V gene sequence: CDR1 SEHNR, CDR2 FQNEAQ (reference sequence). The V end lost 1 base, the J end lost 2 bases, and 11 bases lay between the germline ends.

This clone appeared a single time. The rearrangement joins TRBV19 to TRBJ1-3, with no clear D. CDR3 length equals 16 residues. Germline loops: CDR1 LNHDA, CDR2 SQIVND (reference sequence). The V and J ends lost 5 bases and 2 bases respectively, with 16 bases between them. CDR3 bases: TGTGCCAGTAGTCTTTCCCAGATCTCGGCTGGAAACACCATATATTTT. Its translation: CASSLSQISAGNTIYF.

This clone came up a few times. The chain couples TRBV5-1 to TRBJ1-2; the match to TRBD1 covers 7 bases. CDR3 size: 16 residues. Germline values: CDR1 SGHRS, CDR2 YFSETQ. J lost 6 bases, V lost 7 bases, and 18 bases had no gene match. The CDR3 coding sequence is TGCGCCAGCTATATGAGGCCGGGACAGAGGAGCGATGGCTACACCTTC. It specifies CASYMRPGQRSDGYTF.

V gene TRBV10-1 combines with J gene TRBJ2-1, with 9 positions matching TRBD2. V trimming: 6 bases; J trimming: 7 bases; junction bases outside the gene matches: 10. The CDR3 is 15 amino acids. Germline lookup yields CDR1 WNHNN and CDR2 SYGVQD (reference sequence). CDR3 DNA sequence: TGCGCCAGCAGCGGCGGGGGGGCCGGTTGGAATGAGCAGTTCTTC. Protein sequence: CASSGGGAGWNEQFF.

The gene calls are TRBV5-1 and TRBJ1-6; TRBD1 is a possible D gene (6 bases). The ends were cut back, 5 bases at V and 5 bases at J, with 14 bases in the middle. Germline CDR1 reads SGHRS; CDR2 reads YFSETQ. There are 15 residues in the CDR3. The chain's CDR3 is CASSSGTPDNSPLHF. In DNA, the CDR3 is TGCGCCAGCAGTTCCGGGACACCTGATAATTCACCCCTCCACTTT.

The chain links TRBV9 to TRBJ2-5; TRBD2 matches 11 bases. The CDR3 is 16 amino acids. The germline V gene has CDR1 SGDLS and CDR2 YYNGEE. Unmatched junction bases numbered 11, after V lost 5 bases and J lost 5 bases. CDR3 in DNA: TGTGCCAGCAGTGCCCTTAGCGGGGGGGCATCTGAGACCCAGTACTTC. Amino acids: CASSALSGGASETQYF.

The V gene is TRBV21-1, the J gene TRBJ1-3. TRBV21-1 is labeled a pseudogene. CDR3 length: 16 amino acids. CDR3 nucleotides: TGTGCCAGCAGCAAAGAGCTTCGATTCTCTGGAAACACCATATATTTT. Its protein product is CASSKELRFSGNTIYF.

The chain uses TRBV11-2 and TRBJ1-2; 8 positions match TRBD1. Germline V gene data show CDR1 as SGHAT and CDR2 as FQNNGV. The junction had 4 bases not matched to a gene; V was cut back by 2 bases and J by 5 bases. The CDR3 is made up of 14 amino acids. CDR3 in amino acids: CASSLQGALYGYTF. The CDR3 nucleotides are TGTGCCAGCAGCTTACAGGGGGCCTTGTATGGCTACACCTTC.

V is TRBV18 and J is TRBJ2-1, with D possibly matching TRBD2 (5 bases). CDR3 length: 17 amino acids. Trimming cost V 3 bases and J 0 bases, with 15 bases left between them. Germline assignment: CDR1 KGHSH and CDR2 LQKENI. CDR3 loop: CASSPDLPGYSYNEQFF. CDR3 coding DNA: TGTGCCAGCTCACCGGACCTACCGGGGTACTCCTACAATGAGCAGTTCTTC.

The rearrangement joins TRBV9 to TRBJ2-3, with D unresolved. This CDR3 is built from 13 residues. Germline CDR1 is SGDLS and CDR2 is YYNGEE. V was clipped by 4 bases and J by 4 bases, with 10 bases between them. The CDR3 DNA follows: TGTGCCAGCAGCCCCCGCGCGGCAGATACGCAGTATTTT. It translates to CASSPRAADTQYF.

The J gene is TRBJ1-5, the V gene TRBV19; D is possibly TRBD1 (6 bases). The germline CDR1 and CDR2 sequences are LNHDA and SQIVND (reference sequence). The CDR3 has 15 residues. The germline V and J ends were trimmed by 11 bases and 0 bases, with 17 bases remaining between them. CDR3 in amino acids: CAGGTRPNSNQPQHF. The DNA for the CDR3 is TGTGCCGGAGGGACACGACCCAATAGCAATCAGCCCCAGCATTTT.

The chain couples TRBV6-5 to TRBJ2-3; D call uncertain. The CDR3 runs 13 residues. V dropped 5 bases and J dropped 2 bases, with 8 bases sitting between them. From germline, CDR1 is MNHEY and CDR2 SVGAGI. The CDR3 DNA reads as TGTGCCAGCAGTCCACCGCACACAGATACGCAGTATTTT. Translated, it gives CASSPPHTDTQYF.

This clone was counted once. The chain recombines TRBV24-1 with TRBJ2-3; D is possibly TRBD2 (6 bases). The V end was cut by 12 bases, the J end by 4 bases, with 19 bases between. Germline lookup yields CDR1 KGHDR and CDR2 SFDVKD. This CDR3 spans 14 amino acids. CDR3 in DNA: TGTGCCTGCTCGACCGCGGCTAGCGCAGATACGCAGTATTTT. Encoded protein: CACSTAASADTQYF.

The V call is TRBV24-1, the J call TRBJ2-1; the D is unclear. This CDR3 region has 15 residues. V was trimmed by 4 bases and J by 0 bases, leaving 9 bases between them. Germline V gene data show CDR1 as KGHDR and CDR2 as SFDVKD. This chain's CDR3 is CATSDPGSSYNEQFF. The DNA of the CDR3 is TGTGCCACCAGTGACCCCGGTAGCTCCTACAATGAGCAGTTCTTC.

The CDR3 DNA sequence: TGTGCTAGTGGTTTTAGTCAGGGTTACGCTTTCTTT. It specifies CASGFSQGYAFF. This rearrangement joins TRBV12-5 to TRBJ1-1; tentatively, D is TRBD1 (5 bases). Germline CDR1 LGHNT, CDR2 FRNRAP. Trimming left V 3 bases short and J 11 bases short, with 13 bases between. This CDR3 region has 12 residues.